Listed here are 25 T cell receptor beta chains from one sample, sequenced in a study of control samples from healthy donors and cancer patients. The protocol was immunoSEQ multiplex PCR, while the TCRdb copy is restricted to in-frame clones and leaves out a portion. The sample has some 74,000 clones, approximately 94% seen once. Specimen: blood. The receptors come from a woman aged 30 to 39 in good health.

The chain carries TRBV6-5 and TRBJ1-3, with D possibly TRBD1 on 6 matching bases. Trimming shortened V by 7 bases and J by 0 bases, and 13 bases separated the two germline ends. Germline V gives CDR1 MNHEY, CDR2 SVGAGI. The CDR3 runs to 15 residues. The CDR3 DNA reads as TGTGCCAGCATTCACGGGGGCGGCTCTGGAAACACCATATATTTT. This translates into CASIHGGGSGNTIYF.

This chain uses TRBV19 with TRBJ1-4; possible D gene TRBD1, 5 bases. The CDR3 totals 15 residues. Per germline, CDR1 LNHDA and CDR2 SQIVND (reference sequence). V was pared by 3 bases and J by 8 bases, with 16 bases between. The CDR3 here is CASSIAGSMGEKLFF. DNA for the CDR3: TGTGCCAGTAGTATCGCAGGGTCGATGGGGGAAAAACTGTTTTTT.

This chain uses TRBV5-5 with TRBJ1-2; no definite D call. The CDR3 extends over 13 amino acids. V dropped 3 bases and J dropped 5 bases, with 11 bases sitting between them. CDR1 and CDR2 from the germline V gene are SGHKS and YYEKEE (reference sequence). The CDR3 DNA is TGTGCCAGCAGCTATTCAGTGGATTATGGCTACACCTTC. Protein product: CASSYSVDYGYTF.

In this sample, this clone turned up once. This chain links TRBV27 with TRBJ1-5, with 9 positions matching TRBD1. The CDR3 is 16 amino acids. Trimming at V came to 4 bases and at J to 4 bases, leaving 8 bases not matched to a gene. Germline-derived CDR1 and CDR2 are MNHEY and SMNVEV (reference sequence). The CDR3 DNA sequence: TGTGCCAGCAGTTCGTACTCCGGGACAGGGAATCAGCCCCAGCATTTT. Encoded protein: CASSSYSGTGNQPQHF.

Concerning this clone: A read error may account for a junction end that differs from germline. This chain connects TRBV29-1 to TRBJ2-2; no clear D. Germline CDR1 reads SQVTM; CDR2 reads ANQGSEA. The CDR3 is 13 amino acids. DNA of the CDR3: TGCAGCGTTCAAGACGGACACACCGGGGAGCTGTTTTTT. Translation gives CSVQDGHTGELFF.

The rearrangement links TRBV30 to TRBJ1-1, with D hard to call. V lost 5 bases to trimming and J lost 1 base, with 8 bases between them. The germline V gene has CDR1 GTSNPN and CDR2 SVGIG (reference sequence). The CDR3 has 12 amino acids. CDR3 coding DNA: TGTGCCTGGGACTTCTCGAACACTGAAGCTTTCTTT. Translating gives CAWDFSNTEAFF.

This chain connects TRBV30 to TRBJ1-5, with D uncertain. Germline CDR1 is GTSNPN and CDR2 is SVGIG (reference sequence). CDR3 length equals 14 residues. V lost 0 bases and J 5 bases, leaving 11 bases between the germline ends. The CDR3 spells CAWSVGGPHQPQHF. CDR3 nucleotide sequence: TGTGCCTGGAGTGTTGGTGGGCCGCATCAGCCCCAGCATTTT.

The chain couples TRBV18 to TRBJ2-1; D perhaps matches TRBD1 (6 bases). V was pared by 5 bases and J by 4 bases, with 9 bases between. Per germline, CDR1 KGHSH and CDR2 LQKENI. This CDR3 has 13 residues. DNA of the CDR3: TGTGCCAGCTCAACGGACAGTTACAATGAGCAGTTCTTC. This codes for CASSTDSYNEQFF.

In its sample, this clone was seen once. The chain employs TRBV6-2 or TRBV6-3 and TRBJ1-3, with D perhaps TRBD1 (5 bases). Trimming pared 4 bases from V and 0 bases from J, leaving 13 bases between. Germline CDR1 MNHEY, CDR2 SVGEGT. The CDR3 length is 16 residues. Written as DNA, the CDR3 is TGTGCCAGCAGTTCGGCCAGGGCTAACTCTGGAAACACCATATATTTT. Amino acids: CASSSARANSGNTIYF.

The rearrangement links TRBV6-4 to TRBJ1-4; TRBD1 matches at 8 bases. From germline, CDR1 is MRHNA and CDR2 SNTAGT. J was trimmed by 5 bases and V by 5 bases; bases with no gene match: 13. There are 17 residues in the CDR3. DNA for the CDR3: TGTGCCAGCAGTCCAAGCCCGGGGGACAGGCCGAATGAAAAACTGTTTTTT. It translates to CASSPSPGDRPNEKLFF.

The J gene is TRBJ1-6, the V gene TRBV3-1 (or the pseudogene TRBV3-2); D is uncertain. The ends were cut back, 0 bases at V and 10 bases at J, with 10 bases in the middle. This CDR3 has 14 amino acids. Germline assignment: CDR1 LGHDT and CDR2 YNNKEL (reference sequence). CDR3 nucleotides: TGTGCCAGCAGCCAAGAACATAGTTCCTCACCCCTCCACTTT. This encodes CASSQEHSSSPLHF.

Worth noting for this clone: Relative to the germline gene, one junction end is altered; a read error may explain this. The chain carries TRBV10-3 and TRBJ2-1, with D unclear. Germline V lookup: CDR1 ENHRY, CDR2 SYGVKD. CDR3 size: 14 residues. CDR3 protein: CAISYGPSDNGQFF. The DNA of the CDR3 is TGTGCCATCAGTTACGGGCCCAGTGACAATGGGCAGTTCTTC.

V is TRBV5-6 and J is TRBJ2-4, with TRBD1 matching over 8 bases. Germline CDR1 reads SGHDT; CDR2 reads YYEEEE. V was clipped by 4 bases and J by 3 bases; unmatched bases: 9. This CDR3 contains 16 residues. The CDR3 sequence: CASSHPRTGSKNIQYF. The DNA of the CDR3 is TGTGCCAGCAGCCACCCTCGGACAGGGAGCAAAAACATTCAGTACTTC.

This sequence joins TRBV19 and TRBJ1-2, with TRBD1 as a possible D gene (5 bases). V shed 6 bases and J shed 10 bases, with 18 bases lying between them. Germline-derived CDR1 and CDR2 are LNHDA and SQIVND (reference sequence). The CDR3 consists of 13 residues. CDR3: CASRSPPRGDYTF. DNA of the CDR3: TGTGCCAGTAGGAGCCCGCCTAGAGGGGACTACACCTTC. The full variable domain, rest sourced from reference TRBV19 and TRBJ1-2, is DGGITQSPKYLFRKEGQNVTLSCEQNLNHDAMYWYRQDPGQGLRLIYYSQIVNDFQKGDIAEGYSVSREKKESFPLTVTSAQKNPTAFYLCASRSPPRGDYTFGSGTRLTVV.

This chain connects TRBV2 to TRBJ1-4, with 7 bases identical to TRBD1. Germline values: CDR1 SNHLY, CDR2 FYNNEI. Trimming cost V 11 bases and J 0 bases; bases outside gene matches: 3. The CDR3 consists of 13 residues. The DNA of the CDR3 is TGTGCCGGACAGGAACCAACTAATGAAAAACTGTTTTTT. This gives the protein CAGQEPTNEKLFF.

This clone was seen just once. The V call is TRBV27, the J call TRBJ1-5; D gene ambiguous. The CDR3 consists of 14 residues. Germline loops: CDR1 MNHEY, CDR2 SMNVEV (reference sequence). Trimming removed 6 bases at V and 0 bases at J, with 9 bases between. CDR3 in DNA: TGTGCCAGCAGGTTTGGGGATAGCAATCAGCCCCAGCATTTT. It encodes CASRFGDSNQPQHF.

The CDR3 bases are TGTGCCAGCAGCATAACTCAGGGAAACACTGAAGCTTTCTTT. This sequence encodes CASSITQGNTEAFF. The rearrangement joins TRBV7-8 to TRBJ1-1; tentatively, D is TRBD1 (5 bases). Germline V gene lookup returns CDR1 SGHVS and CDR2 FQNEAQ. The CDR3 has 14 residues. V lost 5 bases and J 2 bases, leaving 12 bases between the germline ends.

The chain has TRBV9 and TRBJ2-7; D unresolved. Germline CDR1 SGDLS, CDR2 YYNGEE. V was clipped by 0 bases and J by 3 bases, with 7 bases between them. The CDR3 consists of 13 residues. Here the CDR3 reads CASSVGTHYEQYF. DNA for the CDR3: TGTGCCAGCAGCGTAGGGACCCACTACGAGCAGTACTTC.

The chain couples TRBV30 to TRBJ1-3; D unclear. Trimming pared 0 bases from V and 0 bases from J, leaving 9 bases between. CDR1 GTSNPN and CDR2 SVGIG come from the germline V gene (reference sequence). The CDR3 runs 15 residues. CDR3 in amino acids: CAWSVGLSSGNTIYF. The CDR3 coding sequence is TGTGCCTGGAGTGTAGGTTTAAGCTCTGGAAACACCATATATTTT.

The chain carries TRBV7-9 and TRBJ2-1, with D possibly TRBD2 on 6 matching bases. The V end was cut by 7 bases, the J end by 10 bases, with 17 bases between. CDR3 length: 13 residues. From germline, CDR1 is SEHNR and CDR2 FQNEAQ (reference sequence). The CDR3 loop reads CASMEGPGLEQFF. The CDR3 coding sequence is TGTGCCAGCATGGAGGGGCCGGGGTTAGAGCAGTTCTTC.

The genes are TRBV9 and TRBJ2-1; D may be TRBD2 (5 bases). CDR3 length: 15 amino acids. Germline V gene data show CDR1 as SGDLS and CDR2 as YYNGEE. Trimming stripped 0 bases from V and 2 bases from J, with 9 bases between. CDR3 loop: CASSVGLTTYNEQFF. Written as DNA, the CDR3 is TGTGCCAGCAGCGTAGGACTAACGACCTACAATGAGCAGTTCTTC.

This clone was detected once. The CDR3 here is CSVVTGLNTEAFF. CDR3 in DNA: TGCAGCGTTGTGACAGGGCTCAACACTGAAGCTTTCTTT. V and J are TRBV29-1 and TRBJ1-1, with 7 nucleotides matching TRBD1. CDR1 is SQVTM and CDR2 is ANQGSEA in the germline V gene. CDR3 length: 13 amino acids. The J segment lost 2 bases and the V segment lost 4 bases, leaving 4 bases of the junction unmatched.

The chain combines TRBV9 with TRBJ2-5; tentative D call: TRBD2 (6 bases). The CDR3 length is 10 residues. CDR1 SGDLS and CDR2 YYNGEE come from the germline V gene. With 7 bases removed from V and 5 bases from J, the gap between germline ends came to 6 bases. For the CDR3, the DNA is TGTGCCAGCGGGGGGGAGACCCAGTACTTC. It specifies CASGGETQYF.

The chain links TRBV4-1 to TRBJ1-1; 7 positions match TRBD1. Germline lookup yields CDR1 MGHRA and CDR2 YSYEKL. This CDR3 has 14 amino acids. The V and J ends lost 3 bases and 6 bases, in that order; junction bases with no gene match: 7. CDR3 in DNA: TGCGCCAGCAGCCAGGACAGGCGACTTGCTGAAGCTTTCTTT. It encodes CASSQDRRLAEAFF.

The V and J genes are TRBV9 and TRBJ1-3; a possible D gene is TRBD1 (6 bases). The germline V and J ends were trimmed by 4 bases and 0 bases, with 17 bases remaining between them. Germline lookup yields CDR1 SGDLS and CDR2 YYNGEE. The CDR3 is 17 amino acids. The CDR3 region is CASSPRGDKGSGNTIYF. In DNA form, the CDR3 reads TGTGCCAGCAGCCCGAGAGGGGACAAAGGCTCTGGAAACACCATATATTTT.